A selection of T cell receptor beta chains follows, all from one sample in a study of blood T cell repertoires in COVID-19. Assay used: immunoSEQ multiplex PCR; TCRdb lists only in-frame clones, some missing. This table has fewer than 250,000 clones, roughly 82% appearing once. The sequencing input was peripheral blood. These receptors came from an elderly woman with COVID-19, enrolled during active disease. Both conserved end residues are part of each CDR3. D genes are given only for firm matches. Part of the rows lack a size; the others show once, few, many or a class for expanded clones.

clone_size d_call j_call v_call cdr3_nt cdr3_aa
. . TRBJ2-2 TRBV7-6 TGTGCCAGCAGCCTAGACACATTTAACACCGGGGAGCTGTTTTTT CASSLDTFNTGELFF
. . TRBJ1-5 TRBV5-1 TGCGCCAGCAGCCTGGATGGGGGGGGCAATCAGCCCCAGCATTTT CASSLDGGGNQPQHF
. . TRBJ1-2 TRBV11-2 TGTGCCAGCAGCTTAGGCGGCCAAACCGGCTACACCTTC CASSLGGQTGYTF
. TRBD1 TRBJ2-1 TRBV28 TGTGCCAGCAGTTCTACGACCGGGACAGGGGGCAATGAGCAGTTCTTC CASSSTTGTGGNEQFF
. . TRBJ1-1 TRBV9 TGTGCCAGCAGCGTAGGATGGGGGGCTGAAGCTTTCTTT CASSVGWGAEAFF
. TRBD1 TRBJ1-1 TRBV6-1 TGTGCCAGCAGTGAAAGGGGACAGGGGGATCTCACTGAAGCTTTCTTT CASSERGQGDLTEAFF
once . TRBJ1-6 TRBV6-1 TGTGCCAGCAGTAAAGGGGGGGGTTGGATCAATTCACCCCTCCACTTT CASSKGGGWINSPLHF
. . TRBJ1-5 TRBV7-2 TGTGCCAGCAGCTTTTCCAGGGATTGGCCCCAGCATTTT CASSFSRDWPQHF
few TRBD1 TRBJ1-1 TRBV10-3 TGTGCCATCAGGGGACAGGGGGCTTTTGCTGAAGCTTTCTTT CAIRGQGAFAEAFF
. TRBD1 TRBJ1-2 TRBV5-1 TGCGCCAGCAGCGTGACAGGGGGAAACTATGGCTACACCTTC CASSVTGGNYGYTF
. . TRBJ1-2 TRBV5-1 TGCGCCAGCAGACTTGGACAGCCTAAGGAGGGCTACACCTTC CASRLGQPKEGYTF
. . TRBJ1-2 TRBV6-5 TGTGCCAGCATCGGGGAAACTGGCTACGCCTTC CASIGETGYAF
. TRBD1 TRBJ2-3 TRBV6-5 TGTGCCAGCAGTACAGGGGGTAGGACGCAGTATTTT CASSTGGRTQYF
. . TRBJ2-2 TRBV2 TGTGCCAGCAGTGAAAGGGAGGTAAACACCGGGGAGCTGTTTTTT CASSEREVNTGELFF
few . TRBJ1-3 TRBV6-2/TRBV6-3 TGTGCCAGCAGTTACGTCCCAGGTCCGAAGAGCTCTGGAAACACCATATATTTT CASSYVPGPKSSGNTIYF
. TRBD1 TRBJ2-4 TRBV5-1 TGCGCCAGCAGCTTGGGTCCTGGACAGGGCATACTAGCCAAAAACATTCAGTACTTC CASSLGPGQGILAKNIQYF
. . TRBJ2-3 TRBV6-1 TGTGCCAGCAGTGAAAATGGCCCACAATTTTTT CASSENGPQFF
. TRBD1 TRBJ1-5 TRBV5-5 TGTGCCAGCAGCTGGGGGACAGGGGCGAAAAATCAGCCCCAGCATTTT CASSWGTGAKNQPQHF
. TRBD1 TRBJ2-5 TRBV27 TGTGCCAGCAGTGGGGGAGGGACAGGGACCCGCAGGACCCAGTACTTC CASSGGGTGTRRTQYF
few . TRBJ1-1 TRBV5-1 TGCGCCAGCAGCGGGCAGGGGAACACTGAAGCTTTCTTT CASSGQGNTEAFF
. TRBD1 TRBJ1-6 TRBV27 TGTGCCAGCAGTTCCCCCTGGACAGGGGTTAATAATTCACCCCTCCACTTT CASSSPWTGVNNSPLHF
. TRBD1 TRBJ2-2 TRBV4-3 TGCGCCAGCAGCCAAGAGACCCTGACAGGGGGTAACGACGGGGAGCTGTTTTTT CASSQETLTGGNDGELFF
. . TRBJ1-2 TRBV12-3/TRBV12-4 TGTGCCAGCAGTCTGCATGGGGGGAGGCACACCTTC CASSLHGGRHTF
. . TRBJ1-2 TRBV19 TGTGCCAGTAACCCCCGGCGAGGGAGTGGCTATGGCTACACCTTC CASNPRRGSGYGYTF
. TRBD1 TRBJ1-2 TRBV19 TGTGCCAGTAGTTCGCGGGACAGGAACTATGGCTACACCTTC CASSSRDRNYGYTF
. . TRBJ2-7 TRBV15 TGTGCCACCAGCAGAGACTTGGTAGGAGGGGAGCAGTACTTC CATSRDLVGGEQYF
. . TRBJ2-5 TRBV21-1 TGTGCCAGCAGCAGACAACAGGGGGCAGAGGAGACCCAGTACTTC CASSRQQGAEETQYF
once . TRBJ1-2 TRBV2 TGTGCCAGCAGTGAACAGACAGAAGGCTACACCTTC CASSEQTEGYTF
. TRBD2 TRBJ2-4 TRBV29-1 TGCAGCGTTGGGGGAGGGAAAAACATTCAGTACTTC CSVGGGKNIQYF
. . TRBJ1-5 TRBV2 TGTGCCAGCAGTGACGAAGCCGGGAGCAATCAGCCCCAGCATTTT CASSDEAGSNQPQHF
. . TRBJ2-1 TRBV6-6 TGTGCCAGCAGTTCCCCTACTGCGGGGGCCCTCAATGAGCAGTTCTTC CASSSPTAGALNEQFF
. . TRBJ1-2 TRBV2 TGTGCCAGCAGTGAATACCCGGACTATGGCTACACCTTC CASSEYPDYGYTF
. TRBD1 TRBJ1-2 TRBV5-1 TGCGCCAGCAGCTTGGTAAGACAGGGTACCGGCTACACCTTC CASSLVRQGTGYTF
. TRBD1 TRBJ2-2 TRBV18 TGTGCCAGCTCCCCGCTTGCCCGGACAGGCGATACCGGGGAGCTGTTTTTT CASSPLARTGDTGELFF
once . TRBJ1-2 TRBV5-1 TGCGCCAGCAGCTTGGCGGACCGGGGGAGTGGCTACACCTTC CASSLADRGSGYTF
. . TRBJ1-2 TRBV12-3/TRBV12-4 TGTGCCAGCAGTACACAAAACTATGGCTACACCTTC CASSTQNYGYTF
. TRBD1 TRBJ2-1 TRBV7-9 TGTGCCAGCAGCTTCGGACAGGGACGGTTCTTC CASSFGQGRFF
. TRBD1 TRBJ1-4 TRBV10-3 TGTGCCATCAGTGAGGGACAGGACACTAATGAAAAACTGTTTTTT CAISEGQDTNEKLFF
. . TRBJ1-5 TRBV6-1 TGTGCCAGCAGTGAAACACATAGCAATCAGCCCCAGCATTTT CASSETHSNQPQHF
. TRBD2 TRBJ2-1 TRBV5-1 TGCGCCAGCAGCCCCGGAGGGGCGGGGGGGCCCGACAATGAGCAGTTCTTC CASSPGGAGGPDNEQFF
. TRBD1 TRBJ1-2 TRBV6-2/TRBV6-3 TGTGCCAGCAGTTACACGGACAGGGCGAACTATGGCTACACCTTC CASSYTDRANYGYTF
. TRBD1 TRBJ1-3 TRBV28 TGTGCCAGCAGTCGGGACAGGGTTGCTGGAAACACCATATATTTT CASSRDRVAGNTIYF
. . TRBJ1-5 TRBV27 TGTGCCAGCAGTTTATCGGCAGGCTCCAAAATTTTGAGCAATCAGCCCCAGCATTTT CASSLSAGSKILSNQPQHF
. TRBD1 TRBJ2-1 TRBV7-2 TGTGCCAGCAGCTTAAGCCGACAGGGGACCTACAATGAGCAGTTCTTC CASSLSRQGTYNEQFF
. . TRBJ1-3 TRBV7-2 TGTGCCAGCAGCTTAGGGACACGTTCCTCTGGAAACACCATATATTTT CASSLGTRSSGNTIYF
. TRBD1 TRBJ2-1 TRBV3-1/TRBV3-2 TGTGCCAGCAGCCAAGATCGCCGACAGGGGGTTTCCAATGAGCAGTTCTTC CASSQDRRQGVSNEQFF
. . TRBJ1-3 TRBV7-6 TGTGCCAGCAGCTTAGGTCCAGGGAACTCTGGAAACACCATATATTTT CASSLGPGNSGNTIYF
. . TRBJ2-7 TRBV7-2 TGTGCCAGCAGCTTTCTAGGTCGCGAGCAGTACTTC CASSFLGREQYF
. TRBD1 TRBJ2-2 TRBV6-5 TGTGCCAGCAGTCAGGACAGGGCGAGGACCGGGGAGCTGTTTTTT CASSQDRARTGELFF
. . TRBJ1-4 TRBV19 TGTGCCAGTAGTATACAAGGAAGTCGGGGGGGGCAACTGTTTTTT CASSIQGSRGGQLFF